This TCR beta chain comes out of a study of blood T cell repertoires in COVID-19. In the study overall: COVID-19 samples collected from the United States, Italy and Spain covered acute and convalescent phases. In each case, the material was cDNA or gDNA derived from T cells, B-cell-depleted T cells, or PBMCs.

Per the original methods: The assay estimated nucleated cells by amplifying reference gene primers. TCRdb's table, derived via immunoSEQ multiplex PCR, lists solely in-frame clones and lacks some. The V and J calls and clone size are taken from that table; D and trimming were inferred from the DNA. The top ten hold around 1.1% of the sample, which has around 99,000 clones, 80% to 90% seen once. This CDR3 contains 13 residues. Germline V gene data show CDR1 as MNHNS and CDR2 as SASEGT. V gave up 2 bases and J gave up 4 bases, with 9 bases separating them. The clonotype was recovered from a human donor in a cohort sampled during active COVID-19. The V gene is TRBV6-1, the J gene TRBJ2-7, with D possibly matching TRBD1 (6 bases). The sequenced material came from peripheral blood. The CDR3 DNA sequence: TGTGCCAGCAGTGAATGGGGGCCGTACGAGCAGTACTTC. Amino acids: CASSEWGPYEQYF.